Below, 30 T cell receptor beta chains from the same sample are listed, as sequenced in a study of blood T cell repertoires in COVID-19. Sequencing was performed with immunoSEQ multiplex PCR; in TCRdb, only in-frame clones are kept and a portion is missing. Among about 59,000 clones listed, around four fifths were seen once. Material: peripheral blood. The source is a woman at least 80 years old with acute or convalescent COVID-19.

The V call is TRBV18, the J call TRBJ1-5; TRBD1 matches at 7 bases. The V gene end was trimmed by 3 bases and the J gene end by 1 base; junction bases not matched to a gene: 3. From germline, CDR1 is KGHSH and CDR2 LQKENI. The CDR3 runs to 15 residues. The CDR3 nucleotides read TGTGCCAGCTCACCGGGACAGAGAAGCAATCAGCCCCAGCATTTT. It translates to CASSPGQRSNQPQHF.

This chain uses TRBV7-9 with TRBJ1-5, with D unclear. V lost 5 bases, J lost 4 bases, and 15 bases lay in between. This CDR3 is 15 amino acids long. The V gene's germline CDR1 is SEHNR and CDR2 FQNEAQ (reference sequence). In DNA form, the CDR3 reads TGTGCCAGCAGCCCATCCGGAGCCAGAAATCAGCCCCAGCATTTT. Its translation is CASSPSGARNQPQHF.

This chain connects TRBV4-2 to TRBJ2-1; TRBD2 aligns across 11 bases. The CDR3 runs to 15 residues. Trimming cost V 0 bases and J 15 bases; bases outside gene matches: 10. The V gene's germline CDR1 is LGHNA and CDR2 YNFKEQ. The CDR3 DNA sequence: TGTGCCAGCAGCCAAGATCTCCCTACTAGCGGGAGAAGGTTCTTC. Translated, it gives CASSQDLPTSGRRFF.

The chain links TRBV5-5 to TRBJ2-7, with 8 nucleotides matching TRBD1. Germline trimming cut 3 bases from V and 0 bases from J; bases unmatched to any gene: 17. From germline, CDR1 is SGHKS and CDR2 YYEKEE (reference sequence). The CDR3 length is 19 residues. The CDR3 bases are TGTGCCAGCAGCTCAGGGCGGGGCAGGGGGCTTCGGCCCTCCTACGAGCAGTACTTC. Residues: CASSSGRGRGLRPSYEQYF.

V gene TRBV2 combines with J gene TRBJ1-1, with 8 positions matching TRBD1. V gave up 1 base and J gave up 10 bases; unmatched junction bases: 5. The V gene's germline CDR1 is SNHLY and CDR2 FYNNEI. The CDR3 is 13 amino acids. CDR3 DNA: TGTGCCAGCAGTGAAGGACAGGGGATCTTAGCTTTCTTT. Residues: CASSEGQGILAFF. The entire variable domain, with the rest obtained from reference TRBV2 and TRBJ1-1, is as follows: EPEVTQTPSHQVTQMGQEVILRCVPISNHLYFYWYRQILGQKVEFLVSFYNNEISEKSEIFDDQFSVERPDGSNFTLKIRSTKLEDSAMYFCASSEGQGILAFFGQGTRLTVV.

This rearrangement joins TRBV7-9 to TRBJ2-5; TRBD2 might be the D (6 bases). With 1 base removed from V and 2 bases from J, the gap between germline ends came to 8 bases. Per the germline V gene, CDR1 is SEHNR and CDR2 is FQNEAQ (reference sequence). The length of the CDR3 is 14 residues. CDR3 protein: CASSLVGGQETQYF. CDR3 DNA: TGTGCCAGCAGCTTAGTTGGGGGGCAAGAGACCCAGTACTTC.

The chain recombines TRBV30 with TRBJ1-4, with D maybe TRBD1 (5 bases). CDR1 and CDR2 from the germline V gene are GTSNPN and SVGIG (reference sequence). The CDR3 consists of 17 residues. Trimming took off 1 base at V and 2 bases at J, with 17 bases between the two ends. The CDR3 sequence is CAWSAKTVGTTNEKLFF. CDR3 nucleotide sequence: TGTGCCTGGAGTGCCAAAACCGTCGGGACTACTAATGAAAAACTGTTTTTT.

This sequence joins TRBV5-4 and TRBJ2-3; 8 bases map to TRBD1. CDR1 is SGHNT and CDR2 is YYREEE in the germline V gene (reference sequence). The J segment lost 3 bases and the V segment lost 4 bases, leaving 13 bases of the junction unmatched. CDR3 length equals 17 residues. The CDR3 DNA is TGTGCCAGCAGCCTAGGGACAGGCCTAAGGGGTACAGATACGCAGTATTTT. It is translated as CASSLGTGLRGTDTQYF.

This clone was counted a single time. CDR3 sequence reads: CASSYWVGANQPQHF. The CDR3 nucleotides are TGTGCCAGCAGTTACTGGGTAGGGGCCAATCAGCCCCAGCATTTT. The chain links TRBV6-2 or TRBV6-3 to TRBJ1-5; D might be TRBD1 (5 bases). Trimming took 1 base from V and 3 from J, leaving 10 bases between them. CDR1 is MNHEY, CDR2 SVGEGT, per germline. The CDR3 has 15 amino acids.

The chain employs TRBV28 and TRBJ1-1, with 11 bases matching TRBD1. The CDR3 runs 16 residues. Germline V lookup: CDR1 MDHEN, CDR2 SYDVKM. The V and J ends lost 4 bases and 0 bases, in that order; junction bases with no gene match: 4. This chain's CDR3 is CASSSWTGGLNTEAFF. As DNA, the CDR3 is TGTGCCAGCAGTTCCTGGACAGGGGGCCTGAACACTGAAGCTTTCTTT. The whole variable domain, filled in from reference TRBV28 and TRBJ1-1, reads DVKVTQSSRYLVKRTGEKVFLECVQDMDHENMFWYRQDPGLGLRLIYFSYDVKMKEKGDIPEGYSVSREKKERFSLILESASTNQTSMYLCASSSWTGGLNTEAFFGQGTRLTVV.

J is TRBJ2-3 and V is TRBV3-1 (or the pseudogene TRBV3-2), with 9 bases identical to TRBD2. This CDR3 is built from 16 residues. V shed 2 bases and J 3 bases; nucleotides not matched to a gene: 6. Germline V lookup: CDR1 LGHDT, CDR2 YNNKEL (reference sequence). The CDR3 is CASSQRSGRVTDTQYF. The CDR3 nucleotides read TGTGCCAGCAGCCAACGTAGCGGGAGAGTTACAGATACGCAGTATTTT.

The gene calls are TRBV28 and TRBJ1-5, with TRBD1 identical over 10 bases. The CDR3 contains 15 residues. Losses at the gene ends were 2 bases for V and 7 bases for J; bases not matched to a gene: 5. CDR1 is MDHEN, CDR2 SYDVKM, per germline. CDR3 sequence: CASSLGDRGRQPQHF. The CDR3, as DNA: TGTGCCAGCAGTTTAGGGGACAGGGGCCGACAGCCCCAGCATTTT.

The rearrangement joins TRBV30 to TRBJ1-1, with 12 bases lining up with TRBD1. The CDR3 extends over 15 amino acids. V dropped 5 bases and J dropped 0; count of bases not matched to a gene: 4. Germline loops: CDR1 GTSNPN, CDR2 SVGIG (reference sequence). In DNA form, the CDR3 reads TGTGCCTGGGACGGGACAGGGGGCTTGAACACTGAAGCTTTCTTT. It codes for CAWDGTGGLNTEAFF.

The chain carries TRBV19 and TRBJ1-1; D is uncertain. Germline CDR1 and CDR2: LNHDA and SQIVND (reference sequence). Trimming stripped 3 bases from V and 6 bases from J, with 11 bases between. There are 13 residues in the CDR3. Here the CDR3 reads CASSIRVRPEAFF. Here the CDR3 DNA reads TGTGCCAGTAGTATTCGCGTGAGGCCTGAAGCTTTCTTT.

The rearrangement joins TRBV5-5 to TRBJ2-2; a possible D gene is TRBD1 (5 bases). Trimming removed 0 bases at V and 4 bases at J, with 13 bases between. The V gene's germline CDR1 is SGHKS and CDR2 YYEKEE (reference sequence). This CDR3 has 16 amino acids. This CDR3 is CASSLGQGRITGELFF. DNA for the CDR3: TGTGCCAGCAGCTTGGGTCAGGGAAGAATCACCGGGGAGCTGTTTTTT. The variable domain in full, completed from reference TRBV5-5 and TRBJ2-2, reads DAGVTQSPTHLIKTRGQQVTLRCSPISGHKSVSWYQQVLGQGPQFIFQYYEKEERGRGNFPDRFSARQFPNYSSELNVNALLLGDSALYLCASSLGQGRITGELFFGEGSRLTVL.

In the case of this clone: The germline gene is not matched at one end of the junction; a read error may be the cause. V is TRBV6-2 or TRBV6-3 and J is TRBJ2-1; 8 bases line up with TRBD2. Germline lookup yields CDR1 MNHEY and CDR2 SVGEGT. The CDR3 totals 11 residues. CDR3 nucleotides: TGTGCCAGCAGTTTAGGCGGGGGGCCGCTCTTC. Its translation: CASSLGGGPLF.

About this clone: An end of the junction differs from the germline gene, which may be a read error. This rearrangement joins TRBV30 to TRBJ1-2; D is possibly TRBD1 (6 bases). Germline loops: CDR1 GTSNPN, CDR2 SVGIG (reference sequence). This CDR3 has 14 amino acids. Here the CDR3 reads CVWSVPETGRGYTF. The DNA of the CDR3 is TGTGTCTGGAGTGTACCTGAGACAGGTCGTGGCTACACCTTC.

V usage is TRBV5-1 and J usage is TRBJ1-2; D is ambiguous. Trimming stripped 4 bases from V and 5 bases from J, with 12 bases between. CDR3 length: 13 residues. The germline CDR1 and CDR2 sequences are SGHRS and YFSETQ. CDR3 loop: CASSTTGNYGYTF. The CDR3 DNA follows: TGCGCCAGCAGCACGACGGGGAATTATGGCTACACCTTC.

The chain joins TRBV14 to TRBJ2-7, with 7 bases matching TRBD1. Trimming at V came to 6 bases and at J to 0 bases, leaving 2 bases not matched to a gene. The CDR3 contains 13 residues. CDR1 and CDR2 (germline): SGHDN, FVKESK. The CDR3 protein is CASSSGGSYEQYF. CDR3 coding DNA: TGTGCCAGCAGTTCAGGGGGCTCCTACGAGCAGTACTTC.

The chain employs TRBV5-1 and TRBJ2-1; TRBD2 is a possible D gene (5 bases). Trimming took 5 bases from V and 2 from J, leaving 14 bases between them. The germline V gene has CDR1 SGHRS and CDR2 YFSETQ. The CDR3 has 15 amino acids. The DNA of the CDR3 is TGCGCCAGCAGATCGCGTGGTAGCGCCTACAATGAGCAGTTCTTC. Protein product: CASRSRGSAYNEQFF.

V is TRBV9 and J is TRBJ1-4, with TRBD1 identical over 7 bases. From germline, CDR1 is SGDLS and CDR2 YYNGEE. CDR3 length: 16 amino acids. With V trimmed by 0 bases and J by 7 bases, 9 bases remained unmatched. This CDR3 is CASSVDRGGSGEKLFF. CDR3 bases: TGTGCCAGCAGCGTAGACAGGGGAGGAAGTGGTGAAAAACTGTTTTTT.

This CDR3 reads CASSHASTPRDRVGYTF. The CDR3 bases are TGTGCCAGCAGCCATGCTTCTACCCCCCGGGACAGGGTTGGCTACACCTTC. The chain has TRBV3-1 (or the pseudogene TRBV3-2) and TRBJ1-2; the match to TRBD1 covers 9 bases. J lost 7 bases, V lost 3 bases, and 15 bases had no gene match. CDR1 is LGHDT, CDR2 YNNKEL, per germline (reference sequence). The CDR3 length is 17 residues.

This clone was detected a few times. This chain links TRBV19 with TRBJ1-6; 7 nucleotides line up with TRBD1. J gave up 6 bases and V 8 bases, and 13 bases lay outside the gene matches. The germline V gene encodes CDR1 LNHDA and CDR2 SQIVND (reference sequence). The length of the CDR3 is 16 residues. CDR3 residues: CASPGQGGRLNSPLHF. DNA for the CDR3: TGTGCCAGTCCGGGGCAGGGGGGCCGTCTTAATTCACCCCTCCACTTT.

This clone showed up just once. The chain uses TRBV9 and TRBJ1-2; no reliable D call. The CDR3 is made up of 13 amino acids. V was trimmed by 3 bases and J by 8 bases, leaving 14 bases between them. CDR1 is SGDLS, CDR2 YYNGEE, per germline. CDR3 sequence (DNA): TGTGCCAGCAGCGGGAGGGAGCCTCGAGGCTACACCTTC. Amino acids: CASSGREPRGYTF.

This sequence joins TRBV2 and TRBJ2-3; 7 bases align to TRBD1. The germline CDR1 and CDR2 sequences are SNHLY and FYNNEI. The CDR3 is 13 residues long. Losses at the gene ends were 6 bases for V and 3 bases for J; bases not matched to a gene: 3. The CDR3 DNA follows: TGTGCCAGCAGGCCAGGGGGAACAGATACGCAGTATTTT. Translating it yields CASRPGGTDTQYF.

The rearrangement links TRBV27 to TRBJ1-4; 10 nucleotides agree with TRBD1. The J segment lost 2 bases and the V segment lost 5 bases, leaving 5 bases of the junction unmatched. The CDR3 consists of 16 residues. Germline CDR1 MNHEY, CDR2 SMNVEV (reference sequence). CDR3 sequence: CASSGDRGLTNEKLFF. DNA for the CDR3: TGTGCCAGCAGTGGGGACAGGGGACTCACTAATGAAAAACTGTTTTTT.

The chain joins TRBV15 to TRBJ1-5; D not certain. The CDR3 contains 13 residues. Trimming removed 0 bases at V and 4 bases at J, with 4 bases between. Germline V gene sequence: CDR1 LNHNV, CDR2 YYDKDF (reference sequence). The CDR3 sequence: CATSRDGNQPQHF. The CDR3 coding sequence is TGTGCCACCAGCAGAGACGGGAATCAGCCCCAGCATTTT.

This chain links TRBV2 with TRBJ1-1, with D possibly being TRBD1 (6 bases). Germline CDR1 and CDR2: SNHLY and FYNNEI. This CDR3 is 14 amino acids long. Trimming shortened V by 11 bases and J by 4 bases, and 20 bases separated the two germline ends. CDR3 sequence (DNA): TGTGCCGGGGGGGGCGTCTCAAGGGTCACTGAAGCTTTCTTT. The encoded protein is CAGGGVSRVTEAFF. The full variable domain, rest sourced from reference TRBV2 and TRBJ1-1, is EPEVTQTPSHQVTQMGQEVILRCVPISNHLYFYWYRQILGQKVEFLVSFYNNEISEKSEIFDDQFSVERPDGSNFTLKIRSTKLEDSAMYFCAGGGVSRVTEAFFGQGTRLTVV.

In DNA form, the CDR3 reads TGCGCCAGCAGCTTGGCAGCGGGGGCCGAACGGGGGCAGTATTTT. It translates to CASSLAAGAERGQYF. The V gene is TRBV5-1, the J gene TRBJ2-3; TRBD2 matches 8 bases. The germline V gene has CDR1 SGHRS and CDR2 YFSETQ. CDR3 length: 15 residues. Losses at the gene ends were 0 bases for V and 11 bases for J; bases not matched to a gene: 11.

V gene TRBV7-8 combines with J gene TRBJ1-4, with a tentative D call TRBD1 (5 bases). The CDR3 is 16 amino acids. Looked up from germline, CDR1 is SGHVS and CDR2 is FQNEAQ. Between the trimmed V and J ends, which lost 5 bases and 4 bases, there was a span of 17 bases. CDR3 loop: CASSSLGAPLNEKLFF. As DNA, the CDR3 is TGTGCCAGCAGCAGCTTAGGGGCCCCCCTTAATGAAAAACTGTTTTTT.